These 14 T cell receptor beta chains were all obtained from the same sample, sequenced in a study of cytomegalovirus exposure and HLA in healthy donors. Sequenced by immunoSEQ multiplex PCR; TCRdb stores in-frame clones only, minus some. The table lists roughly 150,000 clones, roughly nine tenths of them singletons, with approximately 0.7% in the top ten. The sequencing sample was made of PBMCs. All receptors come from a man aged 18 to 35 in good health and CMV-seronegative.

The chain recombines TRBV27 with TRBJ2-7; D may be TRBD1 (6 bases). Germline V CDR1 and CDR2: MNHEY, SMNVEV (reference sequence). Trimming left V 3 bases short and J 2 bases short, with 11 bases between. The CDR3 has 14 residues. DNA for the CDR3: TGTGCCAGCAGTTTCGGGACATCAGCCTACGAGCAGTACTTC. Amino acid sequence: CASSFGTSAYEQYF.

The V gene is TRBV30, the J gene TRBJ2-7, with a tentative D call TRBD2 (6 bases). From germline, CDR1 is GTSNPN and CDR2 SVGIG (reference sequence). V lost 4 bases and J 8 bases, leaving 18 bases between the germline ends. The CDR3 loop spans 13 amino acids. As DNA, the CDR3 is TGTGCCTGGACACGCGCGGACTACGACCAGCAGTACTTC. Protein: CAWTRADYDQQYF.

The genes are TRBV9 and TRBJ2-1; D is unclear. Germline loops: CDR1 SGDLS, CDR2 YYNGEE. The CDR3 loop spans 16 amino acids. With 0 bases removed from V and 0 bases from J, the gap between germline ends came to 10 bases. The CDR3: CASSVAGGISYNEQFF. The DNA of the CDR3 is TGTGCCAGCAGCGTAGCTGGTGGCATCTCCTACAATGAGCAGTTCTTC.

The count of this clone is one. The rearrangement uses TRBV2 and TRBJ1-4; the D gene is possibly TRBD1 (5 bases). The CDR3 is made up of 15 amino acids. CDR1 is SNHLY, CDR2 FYNNEI, per germline. Trimming removed 4 bases at V and 6 bases at J, with 15 bases between. The CDR3 spells CASSGQAGLHEKLFF. The CDR3 coding sequence is TGTGCCAGCAGTGGCCAGGCGGGACTACATGAAAAACTGTTTTTT.

The table lists this clone with a count of one. The rearrangement uses TRBV11-2 and TRBJ2-1, with 9 bases matching TRBD1. V lost 3 bases, J lost 3 bases, and 3 bases stayed unmatched. The CDR3 loop spans 15 amino acids. Germline CDR1 and CDR2: SGHAT and FQNNGV. Here the CDR3 reads CASSFGTGNYNEQFF. The CDR3 nucleotides read TGTGCCAGCAGCTTCGGGACAGGGAACTACAATGAGCAGTTCTTC. Full variable domain (rest looked up from reference TRBV11-2 and TRBJ2-1): EAGVAQSPRYKIIEKRQSVAFWCNPISGHATLYWYQQILGQGPKLLIQFQNNGVVDDSQLPKDRFSAERLKGVDSTLKIQPAKLEDSAVYLCASSFGTGNYNEQFFGPGTRLTVL.

The chain employs TRBV2 and TRBJ2-2, with D tentatively TRBD1 (6 bases). CDR3 length equals 17 residues. Between the trimmed V and J ends, which lost 5 bases and 1 base, there was a span of 17 bases. Looked up from germline, CDR1 is SNHLY and CDR2 is FYNNEI. This chain's CDR3 is CASSSTGLQGNTGELFF. The CDR3 DNA sequence: TGTGCCAGCAGTTCCACAGGGTTACAAGGGAACACCGGGGAGCTGTTTTTT.

The chain has TRBV7-3 and TRBJ2-3, with 12 bases fitting TRBD2. Germline V gene data show CDR1 as SGHTA and CDR2 as FQGTGA. The CDR3 runs to 17 residues. Trimming at V came to 4 bases and at J to 7 bases, leaving 12 bases not matched to a gene. CDR3 loop: CASSSSGLAGFENTQYF. CDR3 bases: TGTGCCAGCAGCTCCTCAGGACTAGCGGGGTTCGAAAATACGCAGTATTTT.

This clone has just one count. The rearrangement joins TRBV5-1 to TRBJ2-7; tentatively, D is TRBD1 (5 bases). The CDR3 has 14 amino acids. V lost 0 bases, J lost 3 bases, and 10 bases lay in between. Germline V lookup: CDR1 SGHRS, CDR2 YFSETQ. The CDR3, as DNA: TGCGCCAGCAGCTTGGCCGACAGAATCTACGAGCAGTACTTC. It yields the protein CASSLADRIYEQYF.

This sequence joins TRBV15 and TRBJ2-2, with D possibly matching TRBD1 (7 bases). The CDR3 length is 16 residues. Germline V lookup: CDR1 LNHNV, CDR2 YYDKDF (reference sequence). The ends were cut back, 10 bases at V and 3 bases at J, with 21 bases in the middle. The CDR3 DNA is TGTGCCATCCCCCACGGCGGGACAGAATACACCGGGGAGCTGTTTTTT. Translation gives CAIPHGGTEYTGELFF.

This clone turned up a few times. The chain uses TRBV6-4 and TRBJ2-3; 10 nucleotides line up with TRBD2. This CDR3 spans 15 amino acids. Germline CDR1 is MRHNA and CDR2 is SNTAGT. V lost 7 bases, J lost 1 base, and 5 bases stayed unmatched. The CDR3 DNA is TGTGCCAGCAAGGCTAGCGGGGGAGGCACAGATACGCAGTATTTT. Translation gives CASKASGGGTDTQYF.

The V gene is TRBV5-6, the J gene TRBJ2-7, with 9 bases lining up with TRBD1. This CDR3 has 15 amino acids. The germline gives CDR1 SGHDT, CDR2 YYEEEE. V shed 4 bases, J shed 3 bases, and the junction held 8 bases outside the gene matches. The CDR3 DNA follows: TGTGCCAGCAGCCCACTCGGGACAGGGAACTACGAGCAGTACGTC. This encodes CASSPLGTGNYEQYV.

The J gene is TRBJ2-3, the V gene TRBV11-3, with TRBD2 matching over 7 bases. Germline V gene data show CDR1 as SGHNT and CDR2 as YENEEA. The J segment lost 3 bases and the V segment lost 5 bases, leaving 20 bases of the junction unmatched. The CDR3 has 19 residues. CDR3 bases: TGTGCCAGCAGCCCACCCCCCCTAGGCAGGGAGGGAGGAACAGATACGCAGTATTTT. It yields the protein CASSPPPLGREGGTDTQYF.

This sequence joins TRBV5-4 and TRBJ2-1, with 8 bases that match TRBD2. The CDR3 loop spans 16 amino acids. With 0 bases clipped from V and 5 bases from J, the junction kept 7 bases outside the gene matches. Germline CDR1 is SGHNT and CDR2 is YYREEE (reference sequence). The chain's CDR3 is CASSLGNRGGHNEQFF. DNA for the CDR3: TGTGCCAGCAGCTTGGGGAACCGGGGGGGGCACAATGAGCAGTTCTTC.

The chain employs TRBV5-4 and TRBJ2-1; 9 positions match TRBD2. CDR3 length equals 16 residues. Germline-derived CDR1 and CDR2 are SGHNT and YYREEE (reference sequence). V lost 6 bases, J lost 2 bases, and 9 bases stayed unmatched. DNA for the CDR3: TGTGCCAGCACCCTCTCTTCTAGCGGGGCCTACAATGAGCAGTTCTTC. Its translation is CASTLSSSGAYNEQFF. The whole variable domain, filled in from reference TRBV5-4 and TRBJ2-1, reads ETGVTQSPTHLIKTRGQQVTLRCSSQSGHNTVSWYQQALGQGPQFIFQYYREEENGRGNFPPRFSGLQFPNYSSELNVNALELDDSALYLCASTLSSSGAYNEQFFGPGTRLTVL.